This is a list of T cell receptor beta chains from one sample in a study of a mutant IDH1 vaccine in newly diagnosed glioma. No antigen is known for these receptors. The repertoire was sequenced with immunoSEQ multiplex PCR; TCRdb's copy has only in-frame clones and lacks some. The table shows about 94,000 clones, with roughly 89% occurring only once. Sequenced material: PBMCs, taken from a glioma patient whose treatment included an IDH1 peptide vaccine. The receptors shown here come from a woman aged 50 to 60 with glioma. Each CDR3 is given with its conserved first and last residue. The D gene is left open where the match is weak. Where a row states a size, it is once, few, many or the class of an expanded clone; other rows omit it.

abundance	v_gene	d_gene	j_gene	CDR3aa	CDR3nt
-	TRBV11-2	TRBD2	TRBJ2-7	CASSLGTSAYEQYF	TGTGCCAGCAGCTTAGGAACTAGCGCCTACGAGCAGTACTTC
once	TRBV7-3	-	TRBJ1-1	CASSLTPQENTEAFF	TGTGCCAGCAGCCTGACACCACAGGAAAACACTGAAGCTTTCTTT
once	TRBV7-9	-	TRBJ2-6	CASGSGANVLTF	TGTGCCAGTGGGTCTGGGGCCAACGTCCTGACTTTC
-	TRBV27	-	TRBJ1-5	CASSATGTDYQPQHF	TGTGCCAGCAGTGCGACCGGGACGGATTATCAGCCCCAGCATTTT
-	TRBV2	-	TRBJ2-3	CATQALRGTDTQYF	TGTGCCACCCAGGCACTTAGGGGCACAGATACGCAGTATTTT
-	TRBV30	TRBD2	TRBJ2-5	CAWSGTREGGETQYF	TGTGCCTGGAGTGGTACGCGGGAGGGAGGTGAGACCCAGTACTTC
-	TRBV29-1	TRBD2	TRBJ2-1	CSVRSGGGFYNEQFF	TGCAGCGTCCGTAGCGGGGGAGGTTTTTACAATGAGCAGTTCTTC
-	TRBV28	TRBD1	TRBJ2-1	CASSPPRDREDEQFF	TGTGCCAGCAGTCCTCCCCGGGACAGGGAAGATGAGCAGTTCTTC
-	TRBV5-4	TRBD2	TRBJ2-2	CASSLLAGGTGELFF	TGTGCCAGCAGCCTACTAGCGGGAGGCACCGGGGAGCTGTTTTTT
-	TRBV19	TRBD2	TRBJ2-2	CASSPSGSPAGELFF	TGTGCCAGTAGCCCTAGCGGGAGTCCGGCCGGGGAGCTGTTTTTT
-	TRBV6-1	TRBD1	TRBJ1-1	CASSVDRENTEAFF	TGTGCCAGCAGTGTGGACAGGGAAAACACTGAAGCTTTCTTT
-	TRBV29-1	TRBD1	TRBJ2-3	CSVGGTGTRGDTQYF	TGCAGCGTCGGGGGGACAGGGACCCGCGGGGATACGCAGTATTTT
-	TRBV27	-	TRBJ2-7	CASSSPQEKTYEQYF	TGTGCCAGCAGTTCCCCACAGGAAAAAACCTACGAGCAGTACTTC
-	TRBV7-3	TRBD2	TRBJ2-1	CASSFSREKGASYNEQFF	TGTGCCAGCAGCTTTTCGCGGGAGAAGGGTGCCTCCTACAATGAGCAGTTCTTC
-	TRBV29-1	-	TRBJ1-1	CSVELDSNTEAFF	TGCAGCGTTGAACTGGACAGTAACACTGAAGCTTTCTTT
-	TRBV11-2	-	TRBJ2-7	CASSLDREREQYF	TGTGCCAGCAGCTTAGATCGGGAGAGGGAGCAGTACTTC
-	TRBV9	TRBD2	TRBJ2-2	CASSVGFWLAGGGGELFF	TGTGCCAGCAGCGTAGGGTTCTGGCTAGCGGGAGGAGGCGGGGAGCTGTTTTTT
-	TRBV11-2	-	TRBJ2-3	CASSLGVGLSTDTQYF	TGTGCCAGCAGCTTAGGCGTCGGACTAAGCACAGATACGCAGTATTTT
-	TRBV7-2	-	TRBJ2-3	CASSSKASSTDTQYF	TGTGCCAGCAGCTCAAAGGCCAGCAGCACAGATACGCAGTATTTT
-	TRBV19	-	TRBJ2-2	CASSAGTGGELFF	TGTGCCAGTAGTGCCGGGACCGGCGGGGAGCTGTTTTTT
-	TRBV7-9	TRBD2	TRBJ2-5	CASSLARLAGVETQYF	TGTGCCAGCAGCTTAGCACGTCTAGCGGGCGTTGAGACCCAGTACTTC
few	TRBV27	-	TRBJ1-1	CASRQRDNSAFF	TGTGCCAGCAGGCAGCGGGATAATTCCGCTTTCTTT
-	TRBV5-5	-	TRBJ1-5	CASSPAGFLGQPQHF	TGTGCCAGCAGCCCGGCCGGCTTCTTAGGTCAGCCCCAGCATTTT
-	TRBV29-1	-	TRBJ1-1	CSVARDFNTEAFF	TGCAGCGTAGCCCGGGACTTTAACACTGAAGCTTTCTTT
-	TRBV29-1	-	TRBJ1-2	CSVNSQTYGYTF	TGCAGCGTTAACTCCCAGACCTATGGCTACACCTTC
-	TRBV10-2	-	TRBJ1-1	CASSGGALNTEAFF	TGCGCCAGCAGTGGAGGGGCGCTCAACACTGAAGCTTTCTTT
-	TRBV28	-	TRBJ2-7	CASSFAGTSSYEQYF	TGTGCCAGCAGTTTTGCCGGGACGAGTTCCTACGAGCAGTACTTC
-	TRBV20-1	-	TRBJ2-3	CSASLNTQYF	TGCAGTGCTAGTCTGAATACGCAGTATTTT
once	TRBV10-3	-	TRBJ2-1	CAISEKGGGFGDEQFF	TGTGCCATCAGTGAGAAGGGGGGAGGGTTTGGAGATGAGCAGTTCTTC
-	TRBV6-5	-	TRBJ2-2	CASNIAVTNTGELFF	TGTGCCAGCAATATAGCGGTAACGAACACCGGGGAGCTGTTTTTT
-	TRBV5-1	-	TRBJ1-2	CASSIQVDYGYTF	TGCGCCAGCAGCATACAGGTGGACTATGGCTACACCTTC
-	TRBV11-2	-	TRBJ1-2	CASSLEGGGYTF	TGTGCCAGCAGCTTAGAAGGAGGGGGCTACACCTTC
-	TRBV6-6	-	TRBJ2-7	CASSYGGAAYEQYF	TGTGCCAGCAGTTACGGGGGGGCCGCCTACGAGCAGTACTTC
-	TRBV7-9	-	TRBJ2-7	CASRPSRASGNSYEQYF	TGTGCCAGCAGACCATCCAGGGCCTCTGGGAATTCCTACGAGCAGTACTTC
once	TRBV7-8	-	TRBJ1-1	CASSLWSATEAFF	TGTGCCAGCAGTCTCTGGTCAGCCACTGAAGCTTTCTTT
-	TRBV9	-	TRBJ2-3	CASSARTASTDTQYF	TGTGCCAGCAGCGCACGGACAGCTAGCACAGATACGCAGTATTTT
-	TRBV19	TRBD2	TRBJ2-7	CASSVTGTSGAFYEQYF	TGTGCCAGTAGTGTAACCGGGACTAGCGGAGCCTTCTACGAGCAGTACTTC
once	TRBV10-3	TRBD1	TRBJ2-7	CAISVMTGQSYEQYF	TGTGCCATCAGTGTGATGACAGGGCAGTCCTACGAGCAGTACTTC
-	TRBV27	-	TRBJ1-5	CASSLLGGRDQPQHF	TGTGCCAGCAGTTTATTAGGGGGGCGCGATCAGCCCCAGCATTTT
-	TRBV7-9	-	TRBJ2-7	CASSLGQVQYF	TGTGCCAGCAGCTTAGGGCAGGTGCAATACTTC
once	TRBV28	-	TRBJ2-1	CASSLVKGPGFF	TGTGCCAGCAGTTTAGTAAAGGGCCCAGGGTTCTTC
-	TRBV19	TRBD2	TRBJ2-1	CASSILAGGPNEQFF	TGTGCCAGTAGTATTTTGGCGGGAGGGCCTAATGAGCAGTTCTTC
-	TRBV9	TRBD2	TRBJ2-1	CASSLSLTGGRSGNEQFF	TGTGCCAGCAGCCTGAGCTTGACGGGAGGGCGGAGTGGCAATGAGCAGTTCTTC